The entry that follows covers one T cell receptor (beta chain) sequence. Antigen specificity is unknown. CDR3 length: 16 residues. Germline values: CDR1 MDHEN, CDR2 SYDVKM. The data stem from a study of T cells expressing NK-cell markers. Study at large: Sorted CD3+CD56-NKG2C+, CD3+CD56+NKG2C- and CD3+CD56+NKG2C+ T cells were the source of the TCR beta repertoires. Within the sequenced cohort of eight donors, seven exhibited HCMV seropositivity and one was seronegative. Notes on the study in general: Expanded NKG2C+ T cell clones had unclear HCMV specificity.

What made the TCR beta cDNA was 5'RACE template switching with UMIs. TCRdb re-called the 5' RACE reads and shows each CDR3 protein once, DNA omitted. The repertoire table contains 550,000 to 600,000 distinct CDR3 sequences. This chain links TRBV28 with TRBJ2-3; lacking DNA, the TRBD2 call made by TCRdb goes unchecked. This receptor was taken from a young man in good health. The sequenced sample consisted of blood T cells: a sorted CD56 or NKG2C T cell subset, CD4+ or CD8+ T cells, or bulk PBMC T cells (not recorded which). CDR3 region: CASAPFTGGSEDTQYF. Drawing the rest from reference TRBV28 and TRBJ2-3, the complete variable domain is DVKVTQSSRYLVKRTGEKVFLECVQDMDHENMFWYRQDPGLGLRLIYFSYDVKMKEKGDIPEGYSVSREKKERFSLILESASTNQTSMYLCASAPFTGGSEDTQYFGPGTRLTVL.